These 30 T cell receptor beta chains were all obtained from the same sample, sequenced in a study of blood T cell repertoires in COVID-19. Produced via immunoSEQ multiplex PCR; TCRdb's table is partial and in-frame only. The data show hundreds of thousands of clones, 80% to 90% seen once. The specimen sequenced was PBMCs or T cells enriched from blood (not recorded which). The receptors were gathered from a man between 18 and 29 years old who had recovered from COVID-19.

V is TRBV7-9 and J is TRBJ2-1; TRBD2 agrees at 8 bases. CDR1 is SEHNR, CDR2 FQNEAQ, per germline (reference sequence). The CDR3 extends over 14 amino acids. V lost 5 bases, J lost 9 bases, and 9 bases stayed unmatched. The CDR3 loop reads CASSTGTRRPEQFF. CDR3 sequence (DNA): TGTGCCAGCAGCACCGGGACTAGGCGTCCTGAGCAGTTCTTC.

The chain employs TRBV4-1 and TRBJ1-2, with no clear D. Trimming stripped 2 bases from V and 5 bases from J, with 15 bases between. The CDR3 consists of 15 residues. Germline CDR1 and CDR2: MGHRA and YSYEKL. The CDR3, as DNA: TGCGCCAGCAGCCAACCCCCGGGAAAGGTGTATGGCTACACCTTC. Protein product: CASSQPPGKVYGYTF.

This sequence joins TRBV19 and TRBJ2-5; D is perhaps TRBD2 (6 bases). V lost 9 bases to trimming and J lost 10 bases, with 6 bases between them. CDR1 and CDR2 (germline): LNHDA, SQIVND (reference sequence). The CDR3 runs 8 residues. The CDR3 spells CARRDQYF. The CDR3 DNA follows: TGTGCCAGGCGGGACCAGTACTTC. Supplemented by reference TRBV19 and TRBJ2-5, the full variable domain reads DGGITQSPKYLFRKEGQNVTLSCEQNLNHDAMYWYRQDPGQGLRLIYYSQIVNDFQKGDIAEGYSVSREKKESFPLTVTSAQKNPTAFYLCARRDQYFGPGTRLLVL.

The gene calls are TRBV28 and TRBJ1-2; 7 positions match TRBD1. V shed 4 bases, J shed 6 bases, and the junction held 11 bases outside the gene matches. CDR3 length equals 15 residues. Germline V gives CDR1 MDHEN, CDR2 SYDVKM. This CDR3 reads CASSSSSQGQHGYTF. The CDR3 DNA sequence: TGTGCCAGCAGTTCCTCCTCACAGGGGCAGCATGGCTACACCTTC.

The rearrangement uses TRBV7-9 and TRBJ1-4; tentatively, D is TRBD1 (6 bases). Per the germline V gene, CDR1 is SEHNR and CDR2 is FQNEAQ (reference sequence). Deletions cut 0 bases from V and 7 bases from J, with 9 bases between. The CDR3 is 14 residues long. The chain's CDR3 is CASSLAGAFEKLFF. The CDR3 nucleotides read TGTGCCAGCAGCTTAGCGGGGGCGTTTGAAAAACTGTTTTTT.

J is TRBJ1-5 and V is TRBV11-2; TRBD1 aligns across 8 bases. Germline V gene lookup returns CDR1 SGHAT and CDR2 FQNNGV. After removal of 5 bases from V and 7 bases from J, the junction contained 4 bases not matched to a gene. The CDR3 loop spans 13 amino acids. The CDR3 sequence: CASSQDRVQPQHF. The CDR3 DNA reads TGTGCCAGCAGCCAGGACAGGGTACAGCCCCAGCATTTT. Complete variable domain (other parts from reference TRBV11-2 and TRBJ1-5): EAGVAQSPRYKIIEKRQSVAFWCNPISGHATLYWYQQILGQGPKLLIQFQNNGVVDDSQLPKDRFSAERLKGVDSTLKIQPAKLEDSAVYLCASSQDRVQPQHFGDGTRLSIL.

The CDR3 region is CASSRTSGSPGEQFF. The CDR3 DNA is TGTGCCAGCAGTCGGACTAGCGGGAGCCCGGGTGAGCAGTTCTTC. V is TRBV6-5 and J is TRBJ2-1; TRBD2 matches 13 bases. Germline V gene data show CDR1 as MNHEY and CDR2 as SVGAGI. CDR3 length equals 15 residues. Trimming at V came to 5 bases and at J to 9 bases, leaving 7 bases not matched to a gene.

This clone was picked up one time. J is TRBJ2-4 and V is TRBV6-5; unclear D gene. The CDR3 covers 15 residues. The germline CDR1 and CDR2 sequences are MNHEY and SVGAGI. Trimming took 4 bases from V and 0 from J, leaving 10 bases between them. The CDR3 reads CASSSQEAAKNIQYF. CDR3 nucleotide sequence: TGTGCCAGCAGTTCCCAAGAGGCAGCCAAAAACATTCAGTACTTC.

The genes are TRBV5-1 and TRBJ1-1, with D tentatively TRBD1 (6 bases). Trimming removed 2 bases at V and 6 bases at J, with 23 bases between. This CDR3 spans 17 amino acids. Germline loops: CDR1 SGHRS, CDR2 YFSETQ. CDR3 sequence reads: CASSFGGDSGARAEAFF. The CDR3 DNA sequence: TGCGCCAGCAGCTTTGGGGGCGACAGTGGGGCGAGGGCTGAAGCTTTCTTT.

This clone was picked up one time. This sequence joins TRBV6-4 and TRBJ1-2, with 9 bases aligning to TRBD1. The CDR3 loop spans 15 amino acids. The junction had 12 bases not matched to a gene; V was cut back by 7 bases and J by 6 bases. Germline V gene sequence: CDR1 MRHNA, CDR2 SNTAGT. The CDR3 coding sequence is TGTGCCAGCAAGAATTCCGGGACAGGGATGGATGGCTACACCTTC. It translates to CASKNSGTGMDGYTF.

The rearrangement links TRBV4-2 to TRBJ1-5, with D uncertain. The length of the CDR3 is 15 residues. Germline V CDR1 and CDR2: LGHNA, YNFKEQ. The germline V and J ends were trimmed by 6 bases and 1 base, with 13 bases remaining between them. Here the CDR3 reads CASRTDTYSNQPQHF. The CDR3, as DNA: TGTGCCAGCAGAACTGATACCTACAGCAATCAGCCCCAGCATTTT.

V and J are TRBV13 and TRBJ2-2; maybe TRBD1 (6 bases). Germline loops: CDR1 PRHDT, CDR2 FYEKMQ (reference sequence). The ends were cut back, 3 bases at V and 6 bases at J, with 8 bases in the middle. The CDR3 is made up of 13 amino acids. CDR3 protein: CASSFRGPGELFF. The CDR3 DNA follows: TGTGCCAGCAGCTTCAGGGGTCCCGGGGAGCTGTTTTTT.

This chain joins TRBV9 and TRBJ2-5, with D possibly matching TRBD1 (5 bases). V was cut by 3 bases and J by 2 bases, with 17 bases left in between. Per germline, CDR1 SGDLS and CDR2 YYNGEE. The CDR3 contains 16 residues. For the CDR3, the DNA is TGTGCCAGCAGCGCAGATACAGGCCTAGGGCAAGAGACCCAGTACTTC. Residues: CASSADTGLGQETQYF.

This chain connects TRBV6-6 to TRBJ2-7; D is uncertain. The CDR3 consists of 12 residues. Trimming pared 2 bases from V and 5 bases from J, leaving 7 bases between. The germline CDR1 and CDR2 sequences are MNHNY and SVGAGI (reference sequence). The CDR3 protein is CASSYNQNEQYF. In DNA, the CDR3 is TGTGCCAGCAGTTACAATCAAAACGAGCAGTACTTC.

This clone was counted a few times. The chain employs TRBV7-9 and TRBJ2-7, with no clear D. Germline CDR1 and CDR2: SEHNR and FQNEAQ (reference sequence). The CDR3 spans 11 residues. V was shortened by 3 bases and J by 6 bases, with 6 bases between the two germline ends. The CDR3 region has the DNA TGTGCCAGCAGCTTGGAGTCCGAGCAGTACTTC. It is translated as CASSLESEQYF.

The chain has TRBV7-2 and TRBJ2-7; D not resolved. The CDR3 runs 13 residues. Germline loops: CDR1 SGHTA, CDR2 FQGNSA. The germline V and J ends were trimmed by 3 bases and 6 bases, with 12 bases remaining between them. In nucleotides, the CDR3 is TGTGCCAGCAGCTTGTTAGCCGCTCTCGAGCAGTACTTC. Amino acids: CASSLLAALEQYF.

The chain recombines TRBV13 with TRBJ2-3; 8 bases are shared with TRBD2. V lost 3 bases, J lost 4 bases, and 3 bases stayed unmatched. CDR3 length equals 14 residues. Per germline, CDR1 PRHDT and CDR2 FYEKMQ (reference sequence). Here the CDR3 DNA reads TGTGCCAGCAGCTTTAGCGGGGCCGCAGATACGCAGTATTTT. Protein: CASSFSGAADTQYF.

This clone was seen a handful of times. V is TRBV9 and J is TRBJ2-1, with a tentative D call TRBD2 (5 bases). V was pared by 3 bases and J by 6 bases, with 13 bases between. Germline-derived CDR1 and CDR2 are SGDLS and YYNGEE. The CDR3 runs 14 residues. The DNA of the CDR3 is TGTGCCAGCAGCGCGCGGGTTGAATCCAATGAGCAGTTCTTC. This codes for CASSARVESNEQFF.

This chain uses TRBV7-9 with TRBJ2-1, with 8 bases lining up with TRBD2. V shed 4 bases, J shed 9 bases, and the junction held 5 bases outside the gene matches. The CDR3 totals 13 residues. Looked up from germline, CDR1 is SEHNR and CDR2 is FQNEAQ (reference sequence). The CDR3: CASSSPGGPEQFF. DNA of the CDR3: TGTGCCAGCAGCTCTCCGGGGGGGCCTGAGCAGTTCTTC.

J is TRBJ1-4 and V is TRBV18; D is unclear. Looked up from germline, CDR1 is KGHSH and CDR2 is LQKENI. V lost 3 bases to trimming and J lost 0 bases, with 5 bases between them. This CDR3 has 14 amino acids. The CDR3 DNA reads TGTGCCAGCTCACCTGGCCCAACTAATGAAAAACTGTTTTTT. Translation: CASSPGPTNEKLFF. The variable domain in full, with the rest retrieved from reference TRBV18 and TRBJ1-4, is NAGVMQNPRHLVRRRGQEARLRCSPMKGHSHVYWYRQLPEEGLKFMVYLQKENIIDESGMPKERFSAEFPKEGPSILRIQQVVRGDSAAYFCASSPGPTNEKLFFGSGTQLSVL.

This clone was recorded a few times. The chain recombines TRBV9 with TRBJ1-6; 9 bases agree with TRBD1. The CDR3 runs 16 residues. J lost 12 bases, V lost 2 bases, and 12 bases had no gene match. Germline loops: CDR1 SGDLS, CDR2 YYNGEE. This chain's CDR3 is CASSVGRDREFLPLHF. In DNA form, the CDR3 reads TGTGCCAGCAGCGTTGGTCGGGACAGGGAGTTTTTACCCCTCCACTTT.

The chain employs TRBV29-1 and TRBJ1-1; D possibly corresponds to TRBD1 (5 bases). In germline, CDR1 is SQVTM, CDR2 ANQGSEA. The CDR3 extends over 12 amino acids. Trimming shortened V by 8 bases and J by 1 base, and 11 bases separated the two germline ends. CDR3: CSSQTGNTEAFF. The CDR3 coding sequence is TGCAGCTCCCAAACAGGGAACACTGAAGCTTTCTTT.

The V and J genes are TRBV9 and TRBJ1-6; tentatively, D is TRBD1 (5 bases). Germline V CDR1 and CDR2: SGDLS, YYNGEE. This CDR3 spans 15 amino acids. V was pared by 2 bases and J by 7 bases, with 13 bases between. The CDR3: CASSVPDRENSPLHF. CDR3 nucleotide sequence: TGTGCCAGCAGCGTCCCAGACAGAGAAAATTCACCCCTCCACTTT.

The chain uses TRBV28 and TRBJ1-5; D not certain. With 2 bases removed from V and 2 bases from J, the gap between germline ends came to 10 bases. Germline V gives CDR1 MDHEN, CDR2 SYDVKM. The CDR3 runs 15 residues. The CDR3 reads CASSLRGAGNQPQHF. The CDR3 DNA is TGTGCCAGCAGTTTACGAGGCGCGGGCAATCAGCCCCAGCATTTT. The whole variable domain, filled in from reference TRBV28 and TRBJ1-5, reads DVKVTQSSRYLVKRTGEKVFLECVQDMDHENMFWYRQDPGLGLRLIYFSYDVKMKEKGDIPEGYSVSREKKERFSLILESASTNQTSMYLCASSLRGAGNQPQHFGDGTRLSIL.

The chain links TRBV12-5 to TRBJ2-5; TRBD2 matches at 8 bases. The J segment lost 14 bases and the V segment lost 6 bases, leaving 14 bases of the junction unmatched. The CDR3 runs to 13 residues. CDR1 and CDR2 (germline): LGHNT, FRNRAP. The CDR3 nucleotides are TGTGCTAGTGGCTCCTCGGGGCAGCGGGAGTTTTACTTC. It specifies CASGSSGQREFYF.

The V gene is TRBV24-1, the J gene TRBJ2-1, with no clear D. The CDR3 is 13 amino acids. Germline-derived CDR1 and CDR2 are KGHDR and SFDVKD. V lost 5 bases, J lost 4 bases, and 8 bases lay in between. The CDR3 DNA is TGTGCCACCAGTGCCCCGGAGTACAATGAGCAGTTCTTC. Translating gives CATSAPEYNEQFF.

CDR3 sequence: CASSLQGYTGELFF. In DNA, the CDR3 is TGTGCCAGCAGCCTACAGGGATACACCGGGGAGCTGTTTTTT. V and J are TRBV11-2 and TRBJ2-2, with D perhaps TRBD1 (6 bases). Trimming shortened V by 5 bases and J by 3 bases, and 10 bases separated the two germline ends. Germline V CDR1 and CDR2: SGHAT, FQNNGV. This CDR3 has 14 residues.

This clone has only one observation. The chain is built from TRBV4-2 and TRBJ1-3; TRBD1 agrees at 7 bases. The CDR3 has 16 residues. The V gene's germline CDR1 is LGHNA and CDR2 YNFKEQ. The V and J ends lost 0 bases and 1 base, in that order; junction bases with no gene match: 3. CDR3 region: CASSQEGDRSGNTIYF. The CDR3 DNA reads TGTGCCAGCAGCCAAGAGGGGGACAGATCTGGAAACACCATATATTTT.

The chain carries TRBV19 and TRBJ2-5; 13 nucleotides line up with TRBD2. Germline-derived CDR1 and CDR2 are LNHDA and SQIVND (reference sequence). Trimming took 5 bases from V and 3 from J; bases not matched to a gene: 6. The CDR3 length is 16 residues. In DNA form, the CDR3 reads TGTGCCAGTAGTTCAGGAGGGACTAGCGGGGAAGAGACCCAGTACTTC. Protein sequence: CASSSGGTSGEETQYF. The complete variable domain, with remaining parts taken from reference TRBV19 and TRBJ2-5, reads DGGITQSPKYLFRKEGQNVTLSCEQNLNHDAMYWYRQDPGQGLRLIYYSQIVNDFQKGDIAEGYSVSREKKESFPLTVTSAQKNPTAFYLCASSSGGTSGEETQYFGPGTRLLVL.

CDR3 protein: CASSTGDSRNTIYF. CDR3 in DNA: TGCGCCAGCAGTACCGGGGACAGCAGAAACACCATATATTTT. The gene calls are TRBV10-1 and TRBJ1-3; TRBD1 matches at 7 bases. Germline CDR1 and CDR2: WNHNN and SYGVQD (reference sequence). This CDR3 spans 14 amino acids. J lost 5 bases, V lost 5 bases, and 6 bases had no gene match.